The T cell receptor beta chain under discussion was sequenced for a study of cytomegalovirus exposure and HLA in healthy donors (dated by TCRdb to about 2017). For the study in its entirety: According to a later analysis, one platform produced both the 120 validation repertoires and the 670 or so repertoires of the first cohort. The study aimed to test whether signatures of past pathogen exposure could be identified by cataloging public T cell receptors. Besides the first cohort of 500 to 700 subjects, a separate validation cohort made up of over 95 different subjects was used. To predict cytomegalovirus infection status, the study combined high-throughput TCR immunosequencing, statistical association of individual TCRs with disease status, and machine learning.

The donors were included in the validation cohort of over a hundred subjects, a group kept apart from the roughly 670-subject first cohort. CDR1 and CDR2, per the germline V gene (reference sequence), are MNHEY and SMNVEV. The cysteine opens and the phenylalanine closes a CDR3 of 13 amino acids. Only CDR3 DNA remains: 39 bases, in frame from the first base. V gives up 5 bases and J gives up 6 bases, and the segment between their germline ends measures 13 bases. To note about this clone: Its antigen has not been determined. No quality values exist for individual bases; no much larger clone is one base distant.

The study at large found these results: Subsequent analysis determined that TCRs grouped into clusters in the first cohort also showed a tendency toward co-occurrence across the 90 to 150 validation repertoires, and 85% to 95% of cluster scores exceeded 0. A few of the identified cytomegalovirus-associated TCR beta chains were confirmed in vitro to be specific for cytomegalovirus antigens. Most TCR sequences were seen in very few donors, while some public TCRs were found in many individuals. The classifier was reported to diagnose cytomegalovirus status with high specificity and sensitivity in both the original and validation cohorts. A later analysis had no HLA typing for the validation cohort, so co-occurrence there was scored across all 120 repertoires. A total of 150 to 200 TCR beta chains were listed by the study as associated with cytomegalovirus. The authors suggested that the approach could potentially be extended to other disease states and immunological phenotypes.

Library preparation employed the immunoSEQ multiplex PCR assay. The published analysis was carried out like this. A statistical classification framework was developed to diagnose cytomegalovirus status using the catalog of TCR beta chain sequences. As stored in TCRdb, this immuneACCESS dataset retains in-frame rearrangements with V and J assigned. A fraction of the clones does not appear; measured against another copy, unresolved V genes explain less than half of the discrepancy, and the remainder lacks a known reason. The V and J calls and clone size are taken from that table; D and trimming were inferred from the DNA. Present in this sample are 80,000 to 100,000 clones, 87% of which were seen just once. The ten largest make up 3.9% of the sample.

Sequencing was done on a sample of PBMCs. This chain is built from TRBV27 and TRBJ1-1, with no confidently assigned D gene. This TCR came from a woman aged 30 to 39 in good health and CMV-seronegative. The base sequence is TGTGCCAGCAGTCCTCGGGTCGTTTCTGAAGCTTTCTTT. Translated, this is CASSPRVVSEAFF.